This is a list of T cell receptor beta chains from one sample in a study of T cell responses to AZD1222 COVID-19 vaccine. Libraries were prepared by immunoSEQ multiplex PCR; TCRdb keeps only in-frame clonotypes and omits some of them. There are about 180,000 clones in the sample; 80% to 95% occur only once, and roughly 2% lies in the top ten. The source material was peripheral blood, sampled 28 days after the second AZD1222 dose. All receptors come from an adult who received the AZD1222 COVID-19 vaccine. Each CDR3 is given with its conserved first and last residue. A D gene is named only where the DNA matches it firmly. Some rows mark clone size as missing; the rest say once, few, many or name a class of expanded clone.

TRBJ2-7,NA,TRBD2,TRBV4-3,CASSPQYRGGPYEQYF,TGCGCCAGCAGCCCGCAATACCGGGGGGGTCCCTACGAGCAGTACTTC
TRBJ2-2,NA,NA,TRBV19,CASSIPQRNTGELFF,TGTGCCAGTAGTATCCCTCAAAGGAACACCGGGGAGCTGTTTTTT
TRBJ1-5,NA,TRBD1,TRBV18,CASSPLGTGTNSNQPQHF,TGTGCCAGCTCACCATTAGGGACAGGGACTAATAGCAATCAGCCCCAGCATTTT
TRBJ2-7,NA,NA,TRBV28,CASSLPENRQYF,TGTGCCAGCAGTTTACCTGAGAATAGGCAGTACTTC
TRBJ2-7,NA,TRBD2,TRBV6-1,CASSELAGVYEQYF,TGTGCCAGCAGTGAACTAGCGGGAGTTTACGAGCAGTACTTC
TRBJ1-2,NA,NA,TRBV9,CASSVTTSDNYGYTF,TGTGCCAGCAGCGTAACCACGTCAGATAACTATGGCTACACCTTC
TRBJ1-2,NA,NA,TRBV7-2,CASSLVATGDGYTF,TGTGCCAGCAGCTTAGTGGCCACTGGGGATGGCTACACCTTC
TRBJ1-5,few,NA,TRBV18,CASSLGRNSNQPQHF,TGTGCCAGCTCACTAGGCAGAAATAGCAATCAGCCCCAGCATTTT
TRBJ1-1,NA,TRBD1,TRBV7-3,CASSVQGATEAFF,TGTGCCAGCAGCGTACAGGGGGCCACTGAAGCTTTCTTT
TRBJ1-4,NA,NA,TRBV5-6,CASSLVTDTNEKLFF,TGTGCCAGCAGCTTAGTGACAGACACTAATGAAAAACTGTTTTTT
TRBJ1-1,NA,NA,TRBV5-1,CASSFQGNTEAFF,TGCGCCAGCAGCTTTCAGGGGAACACTGAAGCTTTCTTT
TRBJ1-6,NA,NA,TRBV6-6,CASSYRTEGNSPLHF,TGTGCCAGCAGTTACCGGACAGAAGGGAATTCACCCCTCCACTTT
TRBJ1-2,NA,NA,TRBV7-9,CASSLVQQTNYGYTF,TGTGCCAGCAGCTTAGTACAGCAAACAAACTATGGCTACACCTTC
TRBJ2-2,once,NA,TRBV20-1,CSARAGELFF,TGCAGTGCTAGAGCGGGGGAGCTGTTTTTT
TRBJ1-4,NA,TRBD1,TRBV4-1,CASSQDLYRGREKLFF,TGCGCCAGCAGCCAAGATCTGTACAGGGGAAGGGAAAAACTGTTTTTT
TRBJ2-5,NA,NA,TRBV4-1,CASSQDSGTETQYF,TGCGCCAGCAGCCAAGACTCCGGGACAGAGACCCAGTACTTC
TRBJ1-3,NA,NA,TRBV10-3,CAISVGAMSGNTIYF,TGTGCCATCAGCGTGGGGGCCATGTCTGGAAACACCATATATTTT
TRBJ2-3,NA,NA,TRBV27,CASSGATSFSTDTQYF,TGTGCCAGCAGTGGGGCGACTTCCTTTAGCACAGATACGCAGTATTTT
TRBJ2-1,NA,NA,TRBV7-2,CASSFRGTHEQFF,TGTGCCAGCAGCTTTCGAGGGACCCATGAGCAGTTCTTC
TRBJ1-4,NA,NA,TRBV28,CASESGNEKLFF,TGTGCCAGCGAGTCGGGGAATGAAAAACTGTTTTTT
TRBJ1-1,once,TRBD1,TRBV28,CASSPPGGGTEAFF,TGTGCCAGCAGTCCGCCAGGGGGAGGCACTGAAGCTTTCTTT
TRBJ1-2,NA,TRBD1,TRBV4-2,CASSQESGQGVKLWGYTF,TGTGCCAGCAGCCAAGAGAGTGGACAGGGGGTCAAGCTATGGGGCTACACCTTC
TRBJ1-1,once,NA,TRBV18,CASSPERGLRGAFF,TGTGCCAGCTCACCTGAACGGGGGCTGAGAGGAGCTTTCTTT
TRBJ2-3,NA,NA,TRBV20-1,CSASGGITDTQYF,TGCAGTGCTAGTGGCGGGATTACAGATACGCAGTATTTT
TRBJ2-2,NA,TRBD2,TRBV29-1,CSVGTSGSTGELFF,TGCAGCGTTGGGACTAGCGGGAGCACCGGGGAGCTGTTTTTT
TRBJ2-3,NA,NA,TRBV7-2,CASSPRGTQYF,TGTGCCAGCAGCCCACGAGGGACGCAGTATTTT
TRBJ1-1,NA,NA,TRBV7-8,CASSSIGATEAFF,TGTGCCAGCAGCTCAATAGGGGCCACTGAAGCTTTCTTT
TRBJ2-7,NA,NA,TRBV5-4,CASSSQGREQYF,TGTGCCAGCAGCTCCCAGGGGCGCGAGCAGTACTTC
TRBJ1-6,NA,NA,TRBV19,CASSAPGLYSPLHF,TGTGCCAGTAGCGCCCCGGGGTTGTATTCACCCCTCCACTTT
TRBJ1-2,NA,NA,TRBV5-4,CASSPLGTGYTF,TGTGCCAGCAGCCCGTTGGGGACTGGCTACACCTTC
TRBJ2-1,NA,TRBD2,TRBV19,CASSMVAGGYNEQFF,TGTGCCAGTAGCATGGTGGCGGGAGGGTACAATGAGCAGTTCTTC
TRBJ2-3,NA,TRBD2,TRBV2,CASAPGGAGTDTQYF,TGTGCCAGCGCCCCGGGGGGGGCGGGCACAGATACGCAGTATTTT
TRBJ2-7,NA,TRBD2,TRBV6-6,CASSYSPAGAYEQYF,TGTGCCAGCAGTTACTCGCCCGCGGGAGCTTACGAGCAGTACTTC
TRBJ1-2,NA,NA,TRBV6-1,CASSEVSANGYTF,TGTGCCAGCAGTGAAGTATCAGCGAATGGCTACACCTTC
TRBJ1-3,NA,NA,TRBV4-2,CASSQHWESAGNTIYF,TGTGCCAGCAGCCAACACTGGGAATCCGCAGGAAACACCATATATTTT
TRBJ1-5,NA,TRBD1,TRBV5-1,CASSPDRDQPQHF,TGCGCCAGCAGCCCCGACAGGGATCAGCCCCAGCATTTT
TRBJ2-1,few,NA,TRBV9,CASTRKAGGSYNEQFF,TGTGCCAGCACCCGTAAGGCCGGGGGCTCCTACAATGAGCAGTTCTTC
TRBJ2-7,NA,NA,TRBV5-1,CASSLGATNPSYEQYF,TGCGCCAGCAGCTTGGGCGCAACTAATCCTTCCTACGAGCAGTACTTC
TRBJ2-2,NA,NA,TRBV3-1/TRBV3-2,CASSQGPGNTGELFF,TGTGCCAGCAGCCAAGGGCCAGGGAACACCGGGGAGCTGTTTTTT
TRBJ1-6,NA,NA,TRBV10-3,CAISDSEGSYNSPLHF,TGTGCCATCAGTGATTCCGAGGGCTCCTATAATTCACCCCTCCACTTT
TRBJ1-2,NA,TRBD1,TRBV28,CASSLWRGGGQSYGYTF,TGTGCCAGCAGTTTATGGCGCGGAGGGGGACAGTCCTATGGCTACACCTTC
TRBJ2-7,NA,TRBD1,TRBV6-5,CASSPGQAGYEQYF,TGTGCCAGCAGTCCAGGACAGGCGGGCTACGAGCAGTACTTC
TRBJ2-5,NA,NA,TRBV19,CASSNRETQYF,TGTGCCAGTAGCAACCGCGAGACCCAGTACTTC
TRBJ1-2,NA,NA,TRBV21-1,CASSFRTGDKGYTF,TGTGCCAGCAGCTTCCGGACAGGGGACAAGGGCTACACCTTC
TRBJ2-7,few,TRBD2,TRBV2,CASRTSGEQYF,TGTGCCAGCAGGACTAGCGGCGAGCAGTACTTC
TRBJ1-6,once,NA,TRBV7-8,CASSRGQLNSPLHF,TGTGCCAGCAGCCGAGGACAGCTAAATTCACCCCTCCACTTT
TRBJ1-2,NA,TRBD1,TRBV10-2,CASSESRGRSPGYTF,TGCGCCAGCAGTGAGTCCAGGGGGCGATCTCCTGGCTACACCTTC
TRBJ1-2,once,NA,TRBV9,CASSETGQDYGYTF,TGTGCCAGCAGCGAAACCGGCCAAGACTATGGCTACACCTTC
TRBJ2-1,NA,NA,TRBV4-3,CASSQGPPGGYSSYNEQFF,TGCGCCAGCAGCCAAGGCCCTCCGGGGGGCTATAGCTCCTACAATGAGCAGTTCTTC
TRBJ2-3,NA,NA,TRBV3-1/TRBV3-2,CASSQGGDTQYF,TGTGCCAGCAGCCAGGGCGGAGATACGCAGTATTTT
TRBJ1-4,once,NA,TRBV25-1,CASWPGGATNEKLFF,TGTGCCAGCTGGCCGGGGGGAGCAACTAATGAAAAACTGTTTTTT
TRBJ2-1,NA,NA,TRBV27,CASSRGNEQFF,TGTGCCAGCAGCCGGGGGAATGAGCAGTTCTTC
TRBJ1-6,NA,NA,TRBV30,CAWSVGPDSPLHF,TGTGCCTGGAGTGTAGGACCGGATTCACCCCTCCACTTT
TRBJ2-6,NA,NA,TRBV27,CASSFMSGANVLTF,TGTGCCAGCAGTTTCATGTCTGGGGCCAACGTCCTGACTTTC
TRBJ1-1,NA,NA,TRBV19,CATYRVEAFF,TGTGCCACCTACAGGGTAGAAGCTTTCTTT
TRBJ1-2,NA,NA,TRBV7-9,CASSLDSFYGYTF,TGTGCCAGCAGCTTAGACAGCTTCTATGGCTACACCTTC